Presented here are 9 T cell receptor beta chains from one specimen sequenced in a study of blood T cells in healthy people across ages. A sample-barcoded 5' primer and a J-beta primer mix were used in a second PCR of about 6 to 12 cycles. In TCRdb, the 5' RACE reads were re-called with MiXCR into one record per CDR3 protein. This sample yields around 970,000 distinct CDR3 sequences, of which just over 50% are seen a single time; about 21% belongs to the top ten. The specimen sequenced was blood. The receptors come from a woman aged 60-70 years in good health.

V and J are TRBV7-3 and TRBJ2-3; 10 bases fit TRBD2. The CDR3 consists of 16 residues. J was trimmed by 1 base and V by 5 bases; bases with no gene match: 6. Germline CDR1 and CDR2: SGHTA and FQGTGA. CDR3 sequence reads: CASSDNGLAGTDTQYF. The CDR3 nucleotides read TGTGCCAGCAGCGATAACGGACTAGCGGGCACAGATACGCAGTATTTT.

V gene TRBV20-1 combines with J gene TRBJ2-7, with 8 bases aligning to TRBD2. The CDR3 has 16 amino acids. CDR1 is DFQATT and CDR2 is SNEGSKA in the germline V gene (reference sequence). The J segment lost 1 base and the V segment lost 4 bases, leaving 12 bases of the junction unmatched. The CDR3 spells CSAISPGRGRSYEQYF. CDR3 sequence (DNA): TGCAGTGCTATTTCCCCAGGTCGCGGGAGGTCCTACGAGCAGTACTTC.

V gene TRBV28 combines with J gene TRBJ1-5; D is uncertain. CDR1 and CDR2 (germline): MDHEN, SYDVKM. The CDR3 spans 14 residues. Trimming removed 6 bases at V and 2 bases at J, with 11 bases between. The CDR3 DNA is TGTGCCAGCAGCTCCCTTGTGGGCAATCAGCCCCAGCATTTT. Translation gives CASSSLVGNQPQHF.

The chain couples TRBV29-1 to TRBJ2-7; possibly TRBD2 for D (6 bases). From germline, CDR1 is SQVTM and CDR2 ANQGSEA. Trimming stripped 6 bases from V and 0 bases from J, with 12 bases between. The CDR3 runs 13 residues. This chain's CDR3 is CSVHPGGSYEQYF. The DNA of the CDR3 is TGCAGCGTGCACCCCGGGGGCTCCTACGAGCAGTACTTC.

The chain joins TRBV7-9 to TRBJ1-2, with D tentatively TRBD1 (6 bases). The CDR3 has 14 residues. Deletions cut 5 bases from V and 0 bases from J, with 10 bases between. Per the germline V gene, CDR1 is SEHNR and CDR2 is FQNEAQ (reference sequence). CDR3 loop: CASSTDRPNYGYTF. CDR3 nucleotides: TGTGCCAGCAGCACGGACAGACCTAACTATGGCTACACCTTC.

The chain joins TRBV7-8 to TRBJ2-7, with D possibly matching TRBD1 (5 bases). CDR3 length equals 17 residues. V gave up 1 base and J gave up 2 bases, with 18 bases separating them. CDR1 and CDR2 (germline): SGHVS, FQNEAQ. CDR3 loop: CASSLDAETDPPYEQYF. In nucleotides, the CDR3 is TGTGCCAGCAGCTTAGATGCGGAGACAGACCCTCCCTACGAGCAGTACTTC.

This clonotype has only one observation. Sequence at one end of the junction differs from germline and may be a read error. The chain has TRBV3-1 and TRBJ1-5, with D possibly matching TRBD1 (5 bases). The CDR3 has 15 amino acids. Germline CDR1 LGHDT, CDR2 YNNKEL (reference sequence). Here the CDR3 reads CATSQVPGSNQPQHF. The DNA of the CDR3 is TGTGCCACCAGCCAAGTGCCAGGGAGCAATCAGCCCCAGCATTTT.

The rearrangement joins TRBV24-1 to TRBJ2-3; 7 bases align to TRBD1. The CDR3 length is 16 residues. Germline CDR1 KGHDR, CDR2 SFDVKD. Trimming at V came to 1 base and at J to 10 bases, leaving 13 bases not matched to a gene. This CDR3 is CATSDFHTGQVGPQYF. CDR3 coding DNA: TGTGCCACCAGTGATTTTCATACCGGACAGGTGGGTCCGCAGTATTTT.

The chain links TRBV20-1 to TRBJ2-5, with 8 bases identical to TRBD1. The CDR3 loop spans 13 amino acids. Germline assignment: CDR1 DFQATT and CDR2 SNEGSKA (reference sequence). V was clipped by 2 bases and J by 5 bases; unmatched bases: 4. The CDR3 region has the DNA TGCAGTGCTAGATCAGGGGGCCTGGAGACCCAGTACTTC. The encoded protein is CSARSGGLETQYF.